A selection of T cell receptor beta chains follows, all from one sample in a study of beta chain features in type 1 diabetes. Sequencing used immunoSEQ multiplex PCR; TCRdb keeps in-frame clones, though not all of them. Among about 230,000 clones listed, 7.5% to 10% were seen once. The sample consisted of naive CD4+ T cells from blood. These receptors all stem from a young woman in good health. The CDR3 runs from the conserved cysteine through the conserved F or W. A D gene is named only where the DNA matches it firmly. Some rows have no size entry. The others give once, few or many, or a class for an expanded clone.

d_gene: .
j_gene: TRBJ1-5
v_gene: TRBV5-1
abundance: few
CDR3aa: CASSPDRDQPQHF
CDR3nt: TGCGCCAGCAGCCCTGACAGAGATCAGCCCCAGCATTTT

d_gene: TRBD2
j_gene: TRBJ2-3
v_gene: TRBV5-1
abundance: few
CDR3aa: CASSTSGSTDTQYF
CDR3nt: TGCGCCAGCAGTACTAGCGGTAGCACAGATACGCAGTATTTT

d_gene: .
j_gene: TRBJ2-1
v_gene: TRBV7-2
abundance: few
CDR3aa: CASSLTLGLAQFF
CDR3nt: TGTGCCAGCAGCTTAACTTTAGGGCTAGCACAGTTCTTC

d_gene: TRBD2
j_gene: TRBJ2-5
v_gene: TRBV5-1
abundance: .
CDR3aa: CASSTGLAGAQETQYF
CDR3nt: TGCGCCAGCAGCACAGGACTAGCGGGAGCACAAGAGACCCAGTACTTC

d_gene: .
j_gene: TRBJ1-1
v_gene: TRBV25-1
abundance: .
CDR3aa: CASSDWSQRNTEAFF
CDR3nt: TGTGCCAGCAGTGACTGGTCGCAGCGGAACACTGAAGCTTTCTTT

d_gene: TRBD2
j_gene: TRBJ2-7
v_gene: TRBV7-9
abundance: .
CDR3aa: CASSPIAGGVYEQYF
CDR3nt: TGTGCCAGCAGCCCTATAGCGGGAGGCGTCTACGAGCAGTACTTC

d_gene: .
j_gene: TRBJ1-5
v_gene: TRBV4-1
abundance: .
CDR3aa: CASSQEEAGAQHF
CDR3nt: TGCGCCAGCAGCCAAGAGGAGGCTGGGGCCCAGCATTTT

d_gene: TRBD2
j_gene: TRBJ2-7
v_gene: TRBV2
abundance: .
CDR3aa: CASRRTRLSYEQYF
CDR3nt: TGTGCCAGCAGAAGGACTAGGCTCTCCTACGAGCAGTACTTC

d_gene: TRBD2
j_gene: TRBJ2-3
v_gene: TRBV11-2
abundance: few
CDR3aa: CASSYTVTSGSFTQYF
CDR3nt: TGTGCCAGCAGCTACACTGTGACTAGCGGGAGTTTTACGCAGTATTTT

d_gene: .
j_gene: TRBJ2-5
v_gene: TRBV29-1
abundance: .
CDR3aa: CSVEDSRGRQTQYF
CDR3nt: TGCAGCGTTGAAGATAGCAGGGGGAGGCAGACCCAGTACTTC

d_gene: .
j_gene: TRBJ1-1
v_gene: TRBV18
abundance: few
CDR3aa: CASSPRAGLTEAFF
CDR3nt: TGTGCCAGCTCACCACGAGCAGGTCTTACTGAAGCTTTCTTT

d_gene: TRBD1
j_gene: TRBJ2-1
v_gene: TRBV5-1
abundance: .
CDR3aa: CASSLRTGQGWAKIYNEQFF
CDR3nt: TGCGCCAGCAGCTTGAGAACGGGACAGGGGTGGGCTAAGATCTACAATGAGCAGTTCTTC

d_gene: TRBD1
j_gene: TRBJ2-5
v_gene: TRBV7-2
abundance: .
CDR3aa: CASSLHVPGQGPGAQYF
CDR3nt: TGTGCCAGCAGCCTACACGTACCAGGACAGGGACCGGGGGCCCAGTACTTC

d_gene: TRBD2
j_gene: TRBJ2-7
v_gene: TRBV4-1
abundance: .
CDR3aa: CASSQEWGLAGSYEQYF
CDR3nt: TGCGCCAGCAGCCAAGAATGGGGATTAGCGGGCTCCTACGAGCAGTACTTC

d_gene: TRBD2
j_gene: TRBJ2-3
v_gene: TRBV9
abundance: few
CDR3aa: CASSVGVAGVADTQYF
CDR3nt: TGTGCCAGCAGCGTAGGGGTAGCGGGAGTCGCAGATACGCAGTATTTT

d_gene: .
j_gene: TRBJ1-5
v_gene: TRBV19
abundance: .
CDR3aa: CASGWWAGNQPQHF
CDR3nt: TGTGCCAGTGGGTGGTGGGCAGGCAATCAGCCCCAGCATTTT

d_gene: .
j_gene: TRBJ1-3
v_gene: TRBV11-2
abundance: .
CDR3aa: CASSLDAGYGSGNTIYF
CDR3nt: TGTGCCAGCAGCTTAGATGCAGGATATGGCTCTGGAAACACCATATATTTT

d_gene: TRBD1
j_gene: TRBJ1-2
v_gene: TRBV7-3
abundance: .
CDR3aa: CASSPAGTGGGGYTF
CDR3nt: TGTGCCAGCAGTCCGGCCGGGACAGGGGGCGGAGGCTACACCTTC

d_gene: TRBD2
j_gene: TRBJ2-1
v_gene: TRBV2
abundance: few
CDR3aa: CASSELAGYNEQFF
CDR3nt: TGTGCCAGCAGTGAGCTAGCGGGATACAATGAGCAGTTCTTC

d_gene: TRBD1
j_gene: TRBJ1-2
v_gene: TRBV9
abundance: few
CDR3aa: CASSVDGQDYGYTF
CDR3nt: TGTGCCAGCAGCGTAGATGGACAGGACTATGGCTACACCTTC

d_gene: .
j_gene: TRBJ1-2
v_gene: TRBV6-1
abundance: .
CDR3aa: CASSEKRQDRGYTF
CDR3nt: TGTGCCAGCAGTGAAAAAAGACAGGATCGTGGCTACACCTTC

d_gene: .
j_gene: TRBJ2-3
v_gene: TRBV5-1
abundance: few
CDR3aa: CASSLLDSSTDTQYF
CDR3nt: TGCGCCAGCAGCTTGTTGGACAGCAGCACAGATACGCAGTATTTT

d_gene: TRBD1
j_gene: TRBJ1-1
v_gene: TRBV11-2
abundance: .
CDR3aa: CASSLDRGLNTEAFF
CDR3nt: TGTGCCAGCAGCTTAGACAGGGGGCTGAACACTGAAGCTTTCTTT

d_gene: .
j_gene: TRBJ1-1
v_gene: TRBV7-2
abundance: few
CDR3aa: CASSPYSTGTEAFF
CDR3nt: TGTGCCAGCAGCCCGTATTCCACAGGGACTGAAGCTTTCTTT

d_gene: .
j_gene: TRBJ1-2
v_gene: TRBV5-4
abundance: few
CDR3aa: CASSLDPGPDGYTF
CDR3nt: TGTGCCAGCAGCTTGGACCCGGGTCCAGATGGCTACACCTTC

d_gene: .
j_gene: TRBJ2-7
v_gene: TRBV5-4
abundance: .
CDR3aa: CASSLGPGEPPREQYF
CDR3nt: TGTGCCAGCAGCTTGGGTCCTGGTGAACCCCCGAGGGAGCAGTACTTC

d_gene: .
j_gene: TRBJ1-2
v_gene: TRBV5-1
abundance: once
CDR3aa: CASSTTGIGRNYGYTF
CDR3nt: TGCGCCAGCAGCACGACAGGCATTGGAAGGAACTATGGCTACACCTTC

d_gene: .
j_gene: TRBJ2-2
v_gene: TRBV10-2
abundance: .
CDR3aa: CASLQGGRAGELFF
CDR3nt: TGCGCCAGCCTACAGGGTGGGCGGGCCGGGGAGCTGTTTTTT

d_gene: TRBD1
j_gene: TRBJ1-5
v_gene: TRBV6-1
abundance: .
CDR3aa: CAISDAGTGAKQPQHF
CDR3nt: TGTGCCATCAGTGACGCCGGGACAGGGGCAAAACAGCCCCAGCATTTT

d_gene: .
j_gene: TRBJ1-1
v_gene: TRBV19
abundance: few
CDR3aa: CASSIEGRSTEAFF
CDR3nt: TGTGCCAGTAGTATAGAGGGCCGTTCGACTGAAGCTTTCTTT

d_gene: TRBD2
j_gene: TRBJ2-4
v_gene: TRBV4-1
abundance: many
CDR3aa: CASSQIGSGRANIQYF
CDR3nt: TGCGCCAGCAGCCAAATTGGCAGCGGGAGGGCTAACATTCAGTACTTC

d_gene: TRBD2
j_gene: TRBJ2-3
v_gene: TRBV5-1
abundance: .
CDR3aa: CASSFSDPGRVTDTQYF
CDR3nt: TGCGCCAGCAGCTTTTCGGATCCCGGGAGGGTCACAGATACGCAGTATTTT

d_gene: .
j_gene: TRBJ1-1
v_gene: TRBV4-1
abundance: .
CDR3aa: CASSQGYGGTEAFF
CDR3nt: TGCGCCAGCAGCCAAGGTTACGGAGGAACTGAAGCTTTCTTT

d_gene: .
j_gene: TRBJ2-7
v_gene: TRBV6-6
abundance: few
CDR3aa: CATSRDSYEQYF
CDR3nt: TGTGCAACGTCCAGGGACTCCTACGAGCAGTACTTC

d_gene: .
j_gene: TRBJ2-3
v_gene: TRBV5-1
abundance: few
CDR3aa: CASTAGDTQYF
CDR3nt: TGCGCCAGCACCGCCGGGGATACGCAGTATTTT

d_gene: .
j_gene: TRBJ2-1
v_gene: TRBV5-6
abundance: few
CDR3aa: CASSLELVYSEQFF
CDR3nt: TGTGCCAGCAGCTTGGAACTAGTGTATAGTGAGCAGTTCTTC

d_gene: .
j_gene: TRBJ1-1
v_gene: TRBV1
abundance: .
CDR3aa: CTSSQDLGQGKTEAFF
CDR3nt: TGCACCAGCAGCCAAGATCTCGGACAGGGGAAGACTGAAGCTTTCTTT

d_gene: TRBD1
j_gene: TRBJ2-7
v_gene: TRBV30
abundance: few
CDR3aa: CAWGTGLAYEQYF
CDR3nt: TGTGCCTGGGGGACAGGGCTGGCCTACGAGCAGTACTTC

d_gene: .
j_gene: TRBJ2-7
v_gene: TRBV27
abundance: .
CDR3aa: CASSLRDVPGLGYEQYF
CDR3nt: TGTGCCAGCAGTTTAAGAGACGTCCCGGGACTGGGGTACGAGCAGTACTTC

d_gene: .
j_gene: TRBJ1-5
v_gene: TRBV7-9
abundance: .
CDR3aa: CASSPPGGTAQHF
CDR3nt: TGTGCCAGCAGCCCTCCTGGGGGGACGGCCCAGCATTTT

d_gene: TRBD2
j_gene: TRBJ2-7
v_gene: TRBV6-5
abundance: few
CDR3aa: CASSVERDYEQYF
CDR3nt: TGTGCCAGCAGTGTTGAGCGGGACTACGAGCAGTACTTC

d_gene: .
j_gene: TRBJ1-5
v_gene: TRBV5-4
abundance: .
CDR3aa: CASSLGVNQPQHF
CDR3nt: TGTGCCAGCAGCTTGGGCGTTAATCAGCCCCAGCATTTT

d_gene: TRBD1
j_gene: TRBJ2-6
v_gene: TRBV7-3
abundance: .
CDR3aa: CASSLRTGSGANVLTF
CDR3nt: TGTGCCAGCAGCTTAAGGACAGGGTCTGGGGCCAACGTCCTGACTTTC

d_gene: .
j_gene: TRBJ2-1
v_gene: TRBV7-9
abundance: .
CDR3aa: CASSLGRGTHNEQFF
CDR3nt: TGTGCCAGCAGCTTAGGCCGGGGGACCCACAATGAGCAGTTCTTC

d_gene: TRBD2
j_gene: TRBJ2-7
v_gene: TRBV7-9
abundance: few
CDR3aa: CASSSRRGGARIYEQYF
CDR3nt: TGTGCCAGCAGCTCTCGTCGGGGGGGCGCGCGGATCTACGAGCAGTACTTC

d_gene: .
j_gene: TRBJ1-1
v_gene: TRBV29-1
abundance: .
CDR3aa: CSAVGHGIHTEAFF
CDR3nt: TGCAGCGCCGTGGGACACGGGATCCACACTGAAGCTTTCTTT

d_gene: .
j_gene: TRBJ2-1
v_gene: TRBV5-6
abundance: .
CDR3aa: CASSFLSFEGYNEQFF
CDR3nt: TGTGCCAGCAGCTTTTTAAGTTTTGAGGGCTACAATGAGCAGTTCTTC

d_gene: .
j_gene: TRBJ1-1
v_gene: TRBV5-1
abundance: .
CDR3aa: CASSLRNNKNTEAFF
CDR3nt: TGCGCCAGCAGCTTAAGAAACAACAAGAACACTGAAGCTTTCTTT

d_gene: TRBD1
j_gene: TRBJ1-1
v_gene: TRBV29-1
abundance: few
CDR3aa: CSARTGGDEAFF
CDR3nt: TGCAGCGCCAGGACAGGGGGCGATGAAGCTTTCTTT

d_gene: TRBD2
j_gene: TRBJ2-3
v_gene: TRBV30
abundance: many
CDR3aa: CAGYSGGIDTQYF
CDR3nt: TGTGCCGGGTATAGCGGGGGGATCGATACGCAGTATTTT

d_gene: TRBD1
j_gene: TRBJ1-1
v_gene: TRBV30
abundance: few
CDR3aa: CAWSAPTGGGTEAFF
CDR3nt: TGTGCCTGGAGTGCCCCGACAGGGGGAGGCACTGAAGCTTTCTTT

d_gene: TRBD2
j_gene: TRBJ2-2
v_gene: TRBV7-2
abundance: .
CDR3aa: CASSVGLAGTGELFF
CDR3nt: TGTGCCAGCAGCGTCGGACTAGCTGGGACCGGGGAGCTGTTTTTT

d_gene: TRBD1
j_gene: TRBJ1-1
v_gene: TRBV2
abundance: .
CDR3aa: CASSGTGGWGNTEAFF
CDR3nt: TGTGCCAGCAGTGGGACAGGGGGCTGGGGGAACACTGAAGCTTTCTTT

d_gene: .
j_gene: TRBJ2-7
v_gene: TRBV7-2
abundance: few
CDR3aa: CASSLEPGRTYEQYF
CDR3nt: TGTGCCAGCAGCTTGGAGCCTGGGAGGACCTACGAGCAGTACTTC

d_gene: TRBD2
j_gene: TRBJ2-1
v_gene: TRBV11-2
abundance: .
CDR3aa: CASSLVLAEYYNEQFF
CDR3nt: TGTGCCAGCAGCTTAGTGCTAGCGGAATACTACAATGAGCAGTTCTTC